A single sample is the source of the 22 T cell receptor beta chains below, sequenced in a study of tumor and adjacent non-tumor tissue in lung cancer. A modified ARM-PCR protocol with three rounds of nested PCR amplified TCRbeta. TCRdb independently ran MiXCR on the multiplex PCR reads; one entry per CDR3 protein. Of approximately 100,000 distinct CDR3 sequences listed, around 57% are singletons. RNA was extracted from bulk tissue without any cell sorting. Distant lung tissue was collected more than 3 cm away from the tumor edge. Sequenced input: distant non-tumor lung tissue. The source is a man between 60 and 70 years old with non-small cell lung cancer.

Note on this clonotype: A much larger clone differs from this one at a single base, so this may be a read error. The chain combines TRBV6-1 with TRBJ1-1; D gene unclear. Germline CDR1 and CDR2: MNHNS and SASEGT. The CDR3 consists of 14 residues. The CDR3: CVSSEQTTNTEAFF. The CDR3 DNA sequence: TGTGTCAGCAGTGAACAGACAACGAACACTGAAGCTTTCTTT.

With respect to this clonotype: The junction differs from germline at one of its ends, possibly a read error. This chain joins TRBV4-3 and TRBJ2-1; maybe TRBD2 (5 bases). Germline values: CDR1 LGHNA, CDR2 YSLEER. The CDR3 runs to 13 residues. The CDR3 sequence: CASSQVLTSEQIF. For the CDR3, the DNA is TGCGCCAGCAGCCAAGTGCTAACTAGTGAGCAGATCTTC.

In regard to this clonotype: A much larger clone sits a single nucleotide away, making a read error possible. V usage is TRBV6-5 and J usage is TRBJ2-1; D may be TRBD2 (6 bases). Looked up from germline, CDR1 is MNHEY and CDR2 is SVGAGI. The CDR3 length is 11 residues. CDR3 protein: CANSYGTLWFF. The DNA for the CDR3 is TGTGCCAACAGTTACGGGACTTTGTGGTTCTTC.

The rearrangement uses TRBV11-2 and TRBJ2-5, with D tentatively TRBD2 (5 bases). The length of the CDR3 is 15 residues. Germline V lookup: CDR1 SGHAT, CDR2 FQNNGV. Trimming took 10 bases from V and 6 from J, leaving 24 bases between them. CDR3: CANGLVPPGGKTQYF. The CDR3 nucleotides read TGTGCCAACGGCTTAGTCCCCCCAGGAGGAAAGACCCAGTACTTC.

This clonotype occurred many times. The chain has TRBV7-8 and TRBJ2-7; the D is unclear. V was clipped by 4 bases and J by 7 bases, with 8 bases between them. There are 11 residues in the CDR3. The germline V gene has CDR1 SGHVS and CDR2 FQNEAQ. CDR3 sequence reads: CASSSPTEQYF. The CDR3 DNA sequence: TGTGCCAGCAGCTCGCCGACAGAGCAGTACTTC.

As regards this clonotype: This clone may be a read error of a much larger clone one base away. The genes are TRBV28 and TRBJ1-2; TRBD1 is a possible D gene (6 bases). The CDR3 totals 17 residues. CDR1 and CDR2 from the germline V gene are MDHEN and SYDVKM. This chain's CDR3 is CTSSRIIQGVLNYGYTF. CDR3 nucleotides: TGTACCAGCAGCCGCATCATACAGGGTGTATTGAACTATGGCTACACCTTC.

The chain carries TRBV20-1 and TRBJ1-5; possibly TRBD1 for D (6 bases). The CDR3 consists of 13 residues. V lost 6 bases, J lost 6 bases, and 15 bases lay in between. The germline gives CDR1 DFQATT, CDR2 SNEGSKA (reference sequence). The CDR3 DNA is TGCAGTGCCCCCGGGGGGCGAGGTCAGCCCCAGCATTTT. Its translation is CSAPGGRGQPQHF.

Concerning this clonotype itself: A junction boundary mismatches the germline segment, possibly from a read error. The chain combines TRBV6-5 with TRBJ2-2; TRBD1 agrees at 7 bases. Per germline, CDR1 MNHEY and CDR2 SVGAGI. This CDR3 region has 14 residues. CDR3 sequence reads: CASRQGTKTGDLFF. The CDR3, as DNA: TGTGCCAGCCGACAGGGAACAAAGACCGGGGACCTGTTTTTT.

Many counts were recorded for this clonotype. The J gene is TRBJ2-7, the V gene TRBV6-6; 7 bases fit TRBD1. This CDR3 region has 14 residues. V lost 2 bases, J lost 5 bases, and 6 bases stayed unmatched. Germline V gives CDR1 MNHNY, CDR2 SVGAGI (reference sequence). As DNA, the CDR3 is TGTGCCAGCAGTTACCGCGACAGGGAAAACGAGCAGTACTTC. Protein: CASSYRDRENEQYF.

Of note for this clonotype: Given the absence of the conserved phenylalanine or tryptophan at the CDR3 end, a read error is likely. V gene TRBV11-2 combines with J gene TRBJ2-1; D might be TRBD2 (6 bases). The CDR3 is made up of 14 amino acids. CDR1 SGHAT and CDR2 FQNNGV come from the germline V gene. CDR3 coding DNA: TGTGCCAGTAGCTTAGACGGGAGCCGCAATGAACAGTTCTTA. Translation gives CASSLDGSRNEQFL.

Details on this clonotype: The junction departs from germline at one end; a sequencing error may be responsible. The chain uses TRBV6-5 and TRBJ1-1; TRBD1 aligns across 7 bases. The CDR3 length is 13 residues. From germline, CDR1 is MNHEY and CDR2 SVGAGI. This CDR3 is CASNRHGQAEAFF. As DNA, the CDR3 is TGTGCAAGCAACCGTCACGGACAGGCCGAAGCTTTCTTT.

As for this clonotype: This likely comes from a read error, as the CDR3 has no conserved phenylalanine or tryptophan at its end. This chain joins TRBV5-6 and TRBJ2-7, with no clear D. Between the trimmed V and J ends, which lost 1 base and 5 bases, there was a span of 10 bases. Germline CDR1 SGHDT, CDR2 YYEEEE. This CDR3 is 13 amino acids long. The chain's CDR3 is CASSLFHFDEQYL. CDR3 nucleotides: TGTGCCAGCAGCTTGTTCCACTTCGACGAGCAGTACCTC.

Remarks on this clonotype: A much bigger clone sits one base away, suggesting this may be a read error. The rearrangement uses TRBV28 and TRBJ1-2; no firm D call. The ends were cut back, 2 bases at V and 7 bases at J, with 11 bases in the middle. This CDR3 has 13 amino acids. Germline-derived CDR1 and CDR2 are MDHEN and SYDVKM. CDR3 sequence reads: CASSLGERRGYTF. CDR3 bases: TGTGCCAGCAGTTTAGGAGAGCGGCGTGGCTACACCTTC.

The DNA of the CDR3 is TGTGCCAGCAGCATCGGGACTAGCGGGGTTTACAATGAGCAGTTCTTC. The encoded protein is CASSIGTSGVYNEQFF. The rearrangement joins TRBV11-3 to TRBJ2-1, with 13 bases lining up with TRBD2. Germline V gene sequence: CDR1 SGHNT, CDR2 YENEEA. J gave up 4 bases and V 5 bases, and 5 bases lay outside the gene matches. This CDR3 contains 16 residues.

This clonotype was observed at least ten times. The chain combines TRBV28 with TRBJ2-7; no firm D call. Germline values: CDR1 MDHEN, CDR2 SYDVKM. The CDR3 is 11 residues long. CDR3 region: CVVLSPYEQYF. The CDR3 DNA reads as TGTGTGGTCCTCTCCCCCTACGAGCAGTACTTC.

The chain employs TRBV30 and TRBJ2-1, with D possibly TRBD2 on 6 matching bases. The CDR3 length is 12 residues. From germline, CDR1 is GTSNPN and CDR2 SVGIG (reference sequence). V gave up 5 bases and J gave up 8 bases, with 13 bases separating them. The CDR3 sequence is CAWGTGAYEQFF. Written as DNA, the CDR3 is TGTGCCTGGGGGACGGGAGCCTATGAGCAGTTCTTC. Full variable domain (remainder filled in from reference TRBV30 and TRBJ2-1): SQTIHQWPATLVQPVGSPLSLECTVEGTSNPNLYWYRQAAGRGLQLLFYSVGIGQISSEVPQNLSASRPQDRQFILSSKKLLLSDSGFYLCAWGTGAYEQFFGPGTRLTVL.

Concerning this clonotype: At one boundary the junction diverges from the germline segment, which might be a read error. The gene calls are TRBV19 and TRBJ2-5, with D perhaps being TRBD1 or TRBD2 (5 bases each). CDR1 is LNHDA, CDR2 SQIVND, per germline (reference sequence). The CDR3 runs 12 residues. The CDR3 nucleotides read TGTGCCAGTAGTATGGGGGAAGAGACACAGCACTTC. Translated, it gives CASSMGEETQHF.

This clonotype was seen repeatedly, ten times or more. The chain links TRBV6-1 to TRBJ2-1; 9 bases are shared with TRBD2. The germline V gene encodes CDR1 MNHNS and CDR2 SASEGT. Trimming cost V 2 bases and J 8 bases; bases outside gene matches: 13. The CDR3 is 17 residues long. CDR3 coding DNA: TGTGCCAGCAGTGAACCCGGACTAGCGAGAAGGGGGGATGAGCAGTTCTTC. Its translation: CASSEPGLARRGDEQFF.

As concerns this clonotype: Germline is not matched at one junction end, which may reflect a read error. The CDR3: CASSYTGVKGDSSLHF. The DNA for the CDR3 is TGTGCCAGCAGTTACACCGGTGTCAAGGGGGATTCATCCCTCCACTTC. V and J are TRBV6-5 and TRBJ1-6; weak D call: TRBD1 (6 bases). CDR1 MNHEY and CDR2 SVGAGI come from the germline V gene. The CDR3 sequence is 16 residues long.

Points on this clonotype: The junction departs from germline at one end; a sequencing error may be responsible. The J gene is TRBJ2-7, the V gene TRBV28; D uncertain. The CDR3 is 13 residues long. Germline V gene data show CDR1 as MDHEN and CDR2 as SYDVKM. The CDR3 loop reads CASSISRNYEQYF. The CDR3 DNA reads TGTGCCAGCAGCATTAGCCGGAACTACGAGCAATACTTC.

Comments on this clonotype: A much larger clone differs from this one at a single base, so this may be a read error. The chain carries TRBV28 and TRBJ2-7; weak D call: TRBD2 (6 bases). This CDR3 is built from 14 residues. Germline values: CDR1 MDHEN, CDR2 SYDVKM. CDR3 sequence: CASTLTGSPYEHYF. In DNA, the CDR3 is TGTGCCAGCACGCTCACCGGGAGTCCCTACGAGCACTACTTC.

The sample holds many counts of this clonotype. DNA for the CDR3: TGTGCCAGCAGCTTGAGGACAGGGGGTCGGGCCTACAATGAGCAGTTCTTC. Translation gives CASSLRTGGRAYNEQFF. The chain uses TRBV5-8 and TRBJ2-1, with 10 bases matching TRBD1. J gave up 2 bases and V 1 base, and 6 bases lay outside the gene matches. Germline loops: CDR1 SGHTS, CDR2 YDEGEE. CDR3 length: 17 residues.